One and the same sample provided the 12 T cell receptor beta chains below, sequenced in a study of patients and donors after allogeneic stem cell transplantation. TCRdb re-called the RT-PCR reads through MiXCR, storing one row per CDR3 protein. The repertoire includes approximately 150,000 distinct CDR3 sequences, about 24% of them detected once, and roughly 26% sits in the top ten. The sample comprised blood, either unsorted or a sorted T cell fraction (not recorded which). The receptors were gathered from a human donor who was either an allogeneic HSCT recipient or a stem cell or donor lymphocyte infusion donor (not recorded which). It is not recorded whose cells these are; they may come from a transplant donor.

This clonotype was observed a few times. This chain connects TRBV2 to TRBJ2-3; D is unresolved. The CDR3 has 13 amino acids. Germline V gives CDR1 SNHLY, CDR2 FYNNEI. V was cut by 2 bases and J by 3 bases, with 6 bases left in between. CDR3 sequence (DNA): TGTGCCAGCAGTGAATGGCGAACAGATACGCAGTATTTT. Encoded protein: CASSEWRTDTQYF.

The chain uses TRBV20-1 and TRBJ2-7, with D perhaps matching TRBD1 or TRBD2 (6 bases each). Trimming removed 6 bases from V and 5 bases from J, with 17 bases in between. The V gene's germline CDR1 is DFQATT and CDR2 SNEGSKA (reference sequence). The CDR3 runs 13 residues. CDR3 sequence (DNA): TGCAGTGCGAACGGGGGACACGGAAACGAGCAGTACTTC. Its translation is CSANGGHGNEQYF.

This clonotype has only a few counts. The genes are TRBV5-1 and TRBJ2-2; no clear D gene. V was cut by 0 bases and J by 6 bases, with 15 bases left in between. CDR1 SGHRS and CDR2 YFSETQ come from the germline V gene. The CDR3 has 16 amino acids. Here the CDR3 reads CASSLVQVDTPGELFF. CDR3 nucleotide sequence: TGCGCCAGCAGCTTGGTGCAGGTCGATACGCCCGGGGAGCTGTTTTTT.

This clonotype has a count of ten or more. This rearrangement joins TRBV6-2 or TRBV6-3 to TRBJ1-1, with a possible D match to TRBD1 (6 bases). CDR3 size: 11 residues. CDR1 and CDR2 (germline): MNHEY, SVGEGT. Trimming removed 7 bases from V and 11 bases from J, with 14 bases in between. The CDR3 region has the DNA TGTGCCAGCACACAGGGACGTCCGGCTTTCTTT. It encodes CASTQGRPAFF.

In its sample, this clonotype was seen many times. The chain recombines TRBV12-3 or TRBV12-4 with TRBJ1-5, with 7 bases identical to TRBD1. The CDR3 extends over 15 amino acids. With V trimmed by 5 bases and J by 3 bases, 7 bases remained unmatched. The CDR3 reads CASSQPGQYNQPQHF. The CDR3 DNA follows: TGTGCCAGCAGTCAACCGGGACAGTACAATCAGCCCCAGCATTTT.

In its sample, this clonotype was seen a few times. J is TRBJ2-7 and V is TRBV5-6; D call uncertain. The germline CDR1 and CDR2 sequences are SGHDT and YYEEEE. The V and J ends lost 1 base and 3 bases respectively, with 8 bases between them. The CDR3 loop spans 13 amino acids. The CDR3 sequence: CASSLRLLYEQYF. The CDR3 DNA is TGTGCCAGCAGCTTGAGACTCCTCTACGAGCAGTACTTC.

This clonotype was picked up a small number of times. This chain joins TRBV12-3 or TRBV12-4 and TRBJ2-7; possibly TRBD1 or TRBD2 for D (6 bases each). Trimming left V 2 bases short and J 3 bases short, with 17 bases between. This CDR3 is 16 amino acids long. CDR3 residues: CASSLWGAGRGYEQYF. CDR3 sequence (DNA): TGTGCCAGCAGTTTATGGGGGGCTGGTAGAGGCTACGAGCAGTACTTC.

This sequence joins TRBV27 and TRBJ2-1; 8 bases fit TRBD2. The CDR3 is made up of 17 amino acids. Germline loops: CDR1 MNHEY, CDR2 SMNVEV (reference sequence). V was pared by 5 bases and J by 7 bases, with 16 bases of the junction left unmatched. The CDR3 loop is CASSPAPPQLAGNEQFF. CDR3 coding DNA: TGTGCCAGCAGTCCTGCCCCTCCCCAGCTAGCGGGTAATGAGCAGTTCTTC.

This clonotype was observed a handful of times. The CDR3 bases are TGCAGCGTTCCACAGGACAGGGTCACACCAGATACGCAGTATTTT. Protein sequence: CSVPQDRVTPDTQYF. The rearrangement links TRBV29-1 to TRBJ2-3; 8 nucleotides line up with TRBD1. The CDR3 consists of 15 residues. The junction had 11 bases not matched to a gene; V was cut back by 5 bases and J by 4 bases. Germline V gives CDR1 SQVTM, CDR2 ANQGSEA.

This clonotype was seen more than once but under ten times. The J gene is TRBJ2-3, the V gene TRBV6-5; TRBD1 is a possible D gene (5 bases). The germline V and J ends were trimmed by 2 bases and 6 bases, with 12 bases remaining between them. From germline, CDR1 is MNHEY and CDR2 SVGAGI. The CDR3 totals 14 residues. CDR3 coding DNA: TGTGCCAGCAGTTACCCCCATCAGGGTGATACGCAGTATTTT. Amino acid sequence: CASSYPHQGDTQYF.

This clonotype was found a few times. The DNA for the CDR3 is TGCGCCAGCAGCTTGGAACCAGCTCGGGACACTGAAGCTTTCTTT. Encoded protein: CASSLEPARDTEAFF. V and J are TRBV5-1 and TRBJ1-1; D is uncertain. This CDR3 region has 15 residues. Germline V gene lookup returns CDR1 SGHRS and CDR2 YFSETQ. V was clipped by 0 bases and J by 3 bases, with 12 bases between them.

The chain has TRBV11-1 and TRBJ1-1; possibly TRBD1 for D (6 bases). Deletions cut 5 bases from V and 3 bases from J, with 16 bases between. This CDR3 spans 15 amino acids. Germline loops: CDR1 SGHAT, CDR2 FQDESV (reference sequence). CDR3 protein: CASSTTDRMDTEAFF. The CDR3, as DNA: TGTGCCAGCAGCACCACGGACAGAATGGACACTGAAGCTTTCTTT.